Each of the 10 T cell receptor beta chains below was sequenced from the same sample in a study of CD8+CD57+ T cells in acquired aplastic anemia. Sequencing involved patients with CD8+CD57+ cell expansion previously shown by flow cytometry. Using genomic DNA as the template, TCR beta VDJ and CDR3 profiling was carried out. Each CDR3 protein is one row after TCRdb ran MiXCR on the reads. The sample has a few hundred thousand distinct CDR3 sequences; around a third are singletons. The sequenced sample consisted of sorted CD4+, CD8+, or CD8+CD57+ T cells (not recorded which) from PBMCs. The receptors come from a human donor with aplastic anemia.

The rearrangement joins TRBV20-1 to TRBJ1-5; TRBD1 matches at 7 bases. The germline V gene encodes CDR1 DFQATT and CDR2 SNEGSKA (reference sequence). The CDR3 length is 14 residues. Trimming removed 7 bases from V and 4 bases from J; junction bases left unmatched: 10. CDR3 sequence: CSVKARQGNQPQHF. The CDR3 DNA sequence: TGCAGTGTGAAGGCGAGACAGGGTAATCAGCCCCAGCATTTT.

CDR3 sequence: CASRGEGNPEQYF. The CDR3 DNA sequence: TGTGCCAGCAGGGGCGAGGGTAACCCCGAGCAGTACTTC. This chain joins TRBV5-4 and TRBJ2-7; possible D gene TRBD2, 5 bases. CDR3 size: 13 residues. The germline V and J ends were trimmed by 5 bases and 6 bases, with 15 bases remaining between them. Looked up from germline, CDR1 is SGHNT and CDR2 is YYREEE (reference sequence).

This clonotype was seen many times. This sequence joins TRBV29-1 and TRBJ1-2; possible D gene TRBD1, 5 bases. Germline assignment: CDR1 SQVTM and CDR2 ANQGSEA. CDR3 length equals 12 residues. Trimming removed 4 bases from V and 0 bases from J, with 6 bases in between. The CDR3 DNA follows: TGCAGCGTTGCGGGACCTAACTATGGCTACACCTTC. It specifies CSVAGPNYGYTF.

The rearrangement links TRBV2 to TRBJ2-3; TRBD1 agrees at 7 bases. V shed 7 bases, J shed 1 base, and the junction held 11 bases outside the gene matches. Germline V gene data show CDR1 as SNHLY and CDR2 as FYNNEI. This CDR3 has 16 amino acids. The CDR3 sequence: CASNRQGDPGTDTQYF. CDR3 nucleotides: TGTGCCAGCAACCGACAGGGCGATCCTGGCACAGATACGCAGTATTTT.

The chain employs TRBV2 and TRBJ2-5, with a tentative D call TRBD2 (8 bases). Trimming took 6 bases from V and 6 from J, leaving 20 bases between them. CDR1 and CDR2 from the germline V gene are SNHLY and FYNNEI. The CDR3 is 15 residues long. CDR3 DNA sequence: TGTGCCAGCAGAGAGGGGGCTGCGGGGGGACAGACCCAGTACTTC. It yields the protein CASREGAAGGQTQYF.

This clonotype was observed at least ten times. The V call is TRBV25-1, the J call TRBJ2-3, with TRBD1 matching over 7 bases. The length of the CDR3 is 15 residues. Trimming removed 5 bases from V and 0 bases from J; junction bases left unmatched: 5. Germline V lookup: CDR1 MGHDK, CDR2 SYGVNS. CDR3 nucleotide sequence: TGTGCCAGCAGTCCGGGGACAGCTAGCACAGATACGCAGTATTTT. This encodes CASSPGTASTDTQYF.

The genes are TRBV20-1 and TRBJ2-2, with D possibly being TRBD2 (5 bases). Germline V gene sequence: CDR1 DFQATT, CDR2 SNEGSKA (reference sequence). V was pared by 2 bases and J by 4 bases, with 8 bases between. CDR3 length equals 13 residues. CDR3 nucleotide sequence: TGCAGTGCTAGACATCGGGGCACCGGGGAGCTGTTTTTT. Its translation: CSARHRGTGELFF.

The J gene is TRBJ2-7, the V gene TRBV19; the D gene could be TRBD1 or TRBD2 (5 bases each). V was shortened by 5 bases and J by 3 bases, with 14 bases between the two germline ends. The germline CDR1 and CDR2 sequences are LNHDA and SQIVND (reference sequence). The CDR3 totals 14 residues. The CDR3 coding sequence is TGTGCCAGTAGTTTGAGAGGGACCGGCTACGAGCAGTACTTC. Its protein is CASSLRGTGYEQYF.

This clonotype has a count of ten or more. The chain employs TRBV7-8 and TRBJ2-5; D is uncertain. CDR1 SGHVS and CDR2 FQNEAQ come from the germline V gene. The CDR3 runs 14 residues. Trimming took 4 bases from V and 4 from J, leaving 13 bases between them. This chain's CDR3 is CASSYRATGETQYF. The CDR3 DNA sequence: TGTGCCAGCAGCTACCGAGCCACGGGAGAGACCCAGTACTTC.

This clonotype was observed at least ten times. The V gene is TRBV19, the J gene TRBJ2-1; D call uncertain. CDR3 length: 12 amino acids. The V gene lost 4 bases and the J gene lost 11 bases, with 12 bases spanning the gap. Looked up from germline, CDR1 is LNHDA and CDR2 is SQIVND (reference sequence). This CDR3 is CASSNRLEQQFF. The DNA of the CDR3 is TGTGCCAGTAGTAACCGACTGGAACAGCAGTTCTTC. Together with reference TRBV19 and TRBJ2-1, the CDR3 gives the full variable domain: DGGITQSPKYLFRKEGQNVTLSCEQNLNHDAMYWYRQDPGQGLRLIYYSQIVNDFQKGDIAEGYSVSREKKESFPLTVTSAQKNPTAFYLCASSNRLEQQFFGPGTRLTVL.